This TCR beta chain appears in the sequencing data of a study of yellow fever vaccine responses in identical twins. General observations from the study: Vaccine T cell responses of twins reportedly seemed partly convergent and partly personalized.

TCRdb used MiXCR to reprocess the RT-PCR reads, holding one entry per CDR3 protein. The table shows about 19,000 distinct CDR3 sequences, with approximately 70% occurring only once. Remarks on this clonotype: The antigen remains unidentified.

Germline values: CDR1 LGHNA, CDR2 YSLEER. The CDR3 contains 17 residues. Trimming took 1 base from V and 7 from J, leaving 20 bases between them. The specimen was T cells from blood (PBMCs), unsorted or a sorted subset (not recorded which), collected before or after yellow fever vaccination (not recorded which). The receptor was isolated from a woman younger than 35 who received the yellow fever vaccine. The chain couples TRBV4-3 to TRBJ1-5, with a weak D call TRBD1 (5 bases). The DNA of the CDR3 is TGCGCCAGCAGCCAAGTTGGGGCTTTCAGGGTAAGGCAGCCCCAGCATTTT. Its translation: CASSQVGAFRVRQPQHF.